Below, 8 T cell receptor beta chains from the same sample are listed, as sequenced in a study of control samples from healthy donors and cancer patients. Some clones are missing from TCRdb's copy, which holds only in-frame ones; the method was immunoSEQ multiplex PCR. The sample contains 95,000 to 120,000 clones, approximately 80% of which appear only once. Sequenced: blood. Source of these receptors: a man aged 18 to 35 in good health.

The chain carries TRBV2 and TRBJ1-6; a weak D match, TRBD1 (6 bases). Germline V gene lookup returns CDR1 SNHLY and CDR2 FYNNEI. This CDR3 is built from 13 residues. V was cut by 6 bases and J by 7 bases, with 10 bases left in between. This chain's CDR3 is CASRSRGNSPLHF. In DNA, the CDR3 is TGTGCCAGCAGAAGCAGGGGCAATTCACCCCTCCACTTT.

This chain links TRBV5-1 with TRBJ1-4, with D unclear. CDR3 size: 15 residues. Germline V gene lookup returns CDR1 SGHRS and CDR2 YFSETQ. Trimming left V 0 bases short and J 0 bases short, with 6 bases between. The CDR3 DNA reads TGCGCCAGCAGCTTGGCCCCTGCAACTAATGAAAAACTGTTTTTT. This encodes CASSLAPATNEKLFF.

The rearrangement links TRBV28 to TRBJ2-2, with 9 bases identical to TRBD1. Germline CDR1 reads MDHEN; CDR2 reads SYDVKM. The CDR3 consists of 19 residues. Trimming removed 6 bases from V and 4 bases from J; junction bases left unmatched: 18. This CDR3 reads CASSNTKYTGGWGTGELFF. The CDR3 region has the DNA TGTGCCAGCAGCAACACTAAATACACAGGGGGCTGGGGCACCGGGGAGCTGTTTTTT.

The rearrangement links TRBV5-1 to TRBJ2-3; TRBD1 is a possible D gene (6 bases). With 1 base removed from V and 3 bases from J, the gap between germline ends came to 18 bases. Looked up from germline, CDR1 is SGHRS and CDR2 is YFSETQ. The CDR3 loop spans 17 amino acids. The CDR3 protein is CASSLSPSAGATDTQYF. The DNA of the CDR3 is TGCGCCAGCAGCTTGAGTCCCTCGGCAGGGGCAACAGATACGCAGTATTTT.

The rearrangement uses TRBV28 and TRBJ1-1, with no clear D. Looked up from germline, CDR1 is MDHEN and CDR2 is SYDVKM. V gave up 3 bases and J gave up 2 bases, with 10 bases separating them. The CDR3 totals 14 residues. CDR3 bases: TGTGCCAGCAGTTTTTGGACCGAAAACACTGAAGCTTTCTTT. It is translated as CASSFWTENTEAFF.

V and J are TRBV12-3 or TRBV12-4 and TRBJ1-2; no firm D call. The CDR3 is 11 residues long. V was clipped by 4 bases and J by 2 bases, with 2 bases between them. The CDR3 nucleotides read TGTGCCAGCAGTTCCAACTATGGCTACACCTTC. This translates into CASSSNYGYTF.

This clone was picked up one time. The rearrangement links TRBV28 to TRBJ1-3; tentative D call: TRBD1 (6 bases). Trimming left V 5 bases short and J 3 bases short, with 20 bases between. This CDR3 comprises 17 residues. Germline loops: CDR1 MDHEN, CDR2 SYDVKM. The CDR3 nucleotides are TGTGCCAGCAGTCTCGTCAGACAGGCCAATCTTGGAAACACCATATATTTT. Translated: CASSLVRQANLGNTIYF.

The chain carries TRBV7-2 and TRBJ2-1; TRBD1 agrees at 8 bases. The CDR3 sequence is 15 residues long. J gave up 7 bases and V 3 bases, and 8 bases lay outside the gene matches. Germline V lookup: CDR1 SGHTA, CDR2 FQGNSA. The CDR3 bases are TGTGCCAGCAGCTTGGAGGACAGGGACCTTAATGAGCAGTTCTTC. Amino acid sequence: CASSLEDRDLNEQFF.